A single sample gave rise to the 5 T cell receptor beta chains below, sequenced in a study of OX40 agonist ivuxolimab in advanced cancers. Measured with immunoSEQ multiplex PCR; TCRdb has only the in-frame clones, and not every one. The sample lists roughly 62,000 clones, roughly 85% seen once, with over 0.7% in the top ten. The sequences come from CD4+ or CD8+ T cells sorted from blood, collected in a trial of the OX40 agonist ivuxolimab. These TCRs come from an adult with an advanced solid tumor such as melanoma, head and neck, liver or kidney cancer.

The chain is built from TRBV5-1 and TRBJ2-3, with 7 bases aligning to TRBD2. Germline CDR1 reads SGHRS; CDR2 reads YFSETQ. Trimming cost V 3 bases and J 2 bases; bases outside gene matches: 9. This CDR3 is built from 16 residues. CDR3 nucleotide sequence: TGCGCCAGCAGCTCCCAGCGGGGATCCTTCACAGATACGCAGTATTTT. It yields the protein CASSSQRGSFTDTQYF. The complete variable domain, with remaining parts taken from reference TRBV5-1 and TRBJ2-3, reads KAGVTQTPRYLIKTRGQQVTLSCSPISGHRSVSWYQQTPGQGLQFLFEYFSETQRNKGNFPGRFSGRQFSNSRSEMNVSTLELGDSALYLCASSSQRGSFTDTQYFGPGTRLTVL.

CDR3 bases: TGCGCCAGCCAGAGGGGGACTAGCGGGAATGGGGGCACAGATACGCAGTATTTT. Amino acid sequence: CASQRGTSGNGGTDTQYF. The chain has TRBV10-1 and TRBJ2-3; TRBD2 agrees at 13 bases. The CDR3 runs 18 residues. Trimming took 8 bases from V and 1 from J; bases not matched to a gene: 12. Germline assignment: CDR1 WNHNN and CDR2 SYGVQD (reference sequence).

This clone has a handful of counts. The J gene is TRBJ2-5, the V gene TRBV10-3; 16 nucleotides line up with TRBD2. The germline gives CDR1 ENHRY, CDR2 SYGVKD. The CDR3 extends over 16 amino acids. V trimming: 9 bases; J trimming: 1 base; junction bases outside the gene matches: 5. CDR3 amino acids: CAIAGTSGRAQETQYF. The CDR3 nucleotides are TGTGCCATAGCCGGGACTAGCGGGAGGGCCCAAGAGACCCAGTACTTC.

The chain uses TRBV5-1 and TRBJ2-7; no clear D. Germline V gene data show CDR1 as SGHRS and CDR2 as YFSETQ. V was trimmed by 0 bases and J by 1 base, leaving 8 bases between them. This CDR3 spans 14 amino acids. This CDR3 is CASSLESFSYEQYF. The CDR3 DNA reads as TGCGCCAGCAGCTTGGAGTCCTTTTCCTACGAGCAGTACTTC.

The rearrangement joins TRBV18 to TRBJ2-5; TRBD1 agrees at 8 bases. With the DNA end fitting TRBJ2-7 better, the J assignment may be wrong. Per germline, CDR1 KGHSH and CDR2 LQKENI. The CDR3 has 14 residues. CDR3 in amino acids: CASSHDRGAYEQYF. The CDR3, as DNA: TGTGCCAGCTCGCACGACAGGGGAGCCTACGAGCAGTACTTC.